The text below deals with one T cell receptor (beta chain). No antigen is known for it. CDR1 SGHKS and CDR2 YYEKEE come from the germline V gene (reference sequence). The length of the CDR3 is 14 residues. Germline trimming cut 4 bases from V and 6 bases from J; bases unmatched to any gene: 7. This entry belongs to a study of PD-1 blockade in classical Hodgkin lymphoma. Findings of the study overall: Patients newly diagnosed and complete responders had comparable baseline diversity. Exclusion covered patients beginning nivolumab under 1 year post-ASCT. Although disease activity or prior therapy may be involved, causes of the repertoire differences remain undefined. CD4+ TCR diversity climbed significantly by C4D1, unlike CD8+ TCR diversity.

Time point given: cycle 4 day 1 (C4D1), after about 6 weeks of nivolumab. Every single patient, without exception, relapsed after autologous stem cell transplantation, and brentuximab vedotin exposure varied. Isolated CD8+ T cells were derived from thawed PBMCs through magnetic negative selection. Measured with immunoSEQ multiplex PCR; TCRdb has only the in-frame clones, and not every one. The sample carries around 15,000 clones, approximately 88% recorded once. The source of this sequence is a human donor with classical Hodgkin lymphoma. The chain links TRBV5-5 to TRBJ2-7; TRBD2 aligns across 10 bases. Here the sequenced sample was CD8+ T cells from blood, taken before the fourth cycle of nivolumab. The CDR3 DNA reads as TGTGCCAGCAGCCCTAGCGGGAGTCTTGGCGAGCAGTACTTC. Its protein product is CASSPSGSLGEQYF.